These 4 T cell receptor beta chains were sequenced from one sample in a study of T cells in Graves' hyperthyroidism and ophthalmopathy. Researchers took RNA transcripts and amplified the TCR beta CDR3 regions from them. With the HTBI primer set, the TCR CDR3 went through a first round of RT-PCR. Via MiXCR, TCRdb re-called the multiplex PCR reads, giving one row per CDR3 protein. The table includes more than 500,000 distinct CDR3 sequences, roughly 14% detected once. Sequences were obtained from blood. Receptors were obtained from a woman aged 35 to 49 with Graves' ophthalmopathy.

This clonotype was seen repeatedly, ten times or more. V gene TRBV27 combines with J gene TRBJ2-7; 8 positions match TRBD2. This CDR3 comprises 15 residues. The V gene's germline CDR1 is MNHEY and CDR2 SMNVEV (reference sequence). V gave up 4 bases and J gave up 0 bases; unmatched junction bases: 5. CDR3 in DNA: TGTGCCAGCAGTTCACTAGCGGATGGCTCCTACGAGCAGTACTTC. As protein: CASSSLADGSYEQYF.

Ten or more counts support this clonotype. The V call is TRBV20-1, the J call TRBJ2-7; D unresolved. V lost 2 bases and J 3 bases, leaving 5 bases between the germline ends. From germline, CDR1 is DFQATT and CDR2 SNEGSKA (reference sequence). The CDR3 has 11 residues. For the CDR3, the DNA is TGCAGTGCTAGACAGGTCTACGAGCAGTACTTC. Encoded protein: CSARQVYEQYF.

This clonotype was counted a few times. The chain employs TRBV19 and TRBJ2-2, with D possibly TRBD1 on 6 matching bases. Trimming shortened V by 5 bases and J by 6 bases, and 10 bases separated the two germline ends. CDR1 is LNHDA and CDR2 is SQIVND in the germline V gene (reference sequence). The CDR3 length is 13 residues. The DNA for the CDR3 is TGTGCCAGTAGTCATACAGGGCCCGGGGAGCTGTTTTTT. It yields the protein CASSHTGPGELFF. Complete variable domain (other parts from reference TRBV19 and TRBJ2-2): DGGITQSPKYLFRKEGQNVTLSCEQNLNHDAMYWYRQDPGQGLRLIYYSQIVNDFQKGDIAEGYSVSREKKESFPLTVTSAQKNPTAFYLCASSHTGPGELFFGEGSRLTVL.

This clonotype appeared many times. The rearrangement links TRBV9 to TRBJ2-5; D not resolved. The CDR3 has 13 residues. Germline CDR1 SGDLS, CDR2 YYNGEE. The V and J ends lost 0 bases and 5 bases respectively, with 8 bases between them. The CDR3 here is CASSVGGFETQYF. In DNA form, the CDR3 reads TGTGCCAGCAGCGTAGGTGGGTTTGAGACCCAGTACTTC.